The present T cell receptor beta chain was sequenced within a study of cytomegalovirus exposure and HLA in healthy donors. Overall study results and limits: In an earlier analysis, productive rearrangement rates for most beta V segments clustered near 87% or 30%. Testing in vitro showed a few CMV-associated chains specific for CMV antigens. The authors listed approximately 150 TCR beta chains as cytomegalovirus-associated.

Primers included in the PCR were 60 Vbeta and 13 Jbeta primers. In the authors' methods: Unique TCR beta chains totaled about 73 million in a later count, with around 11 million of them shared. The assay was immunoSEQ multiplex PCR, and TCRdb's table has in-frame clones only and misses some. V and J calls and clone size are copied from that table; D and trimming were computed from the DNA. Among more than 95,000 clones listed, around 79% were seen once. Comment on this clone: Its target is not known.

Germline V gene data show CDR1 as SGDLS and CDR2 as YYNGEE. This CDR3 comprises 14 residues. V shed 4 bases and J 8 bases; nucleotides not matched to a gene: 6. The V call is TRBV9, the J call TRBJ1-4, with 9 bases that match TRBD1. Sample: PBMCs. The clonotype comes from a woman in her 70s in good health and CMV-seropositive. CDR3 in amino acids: CASSLPGQGEKLFF. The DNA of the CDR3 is TGTGCCAGCAGCTTACCGGGACAGGGCGAAAAACTGTTTTTT.